Each of the 15 T cell receptor beta chains below was sequenced from the same sample in a study of shared clonotypes between healthy human individuals. The assay was immunoSEQ multiplex PCR, and TCRdb's table has in-frame clones only and misses some. This sample carries about 2.1 million clones, just over 90% of them seen once, and the ten largest clones take approximately 1.6%. The naive CD8 population came from CD45RO-negative cells selected for CCR7, without terminally differentiated effector memory CD45RA+ cells. Sequences were obtained from naive CD8+ T cells from PBMCs. These receptors were taken from a man aged 18 to 30 in good health. Some clones in this sample may be carry-over from other donors' samples.

The chain uses TRBV5-6 and TRBJ1-1; 10 bases are a match to TRBD1. The CDR3 sequence is 15 residues long. The J segment lost 0 bases and the V segment lost 7 bases, leaving 6 bases of the junction unmatched. Germline-derived CDR1 and CDR2 are SGHDT and YYEEEE. The CDR3 sequence: CASFDRGQLNTEAFF. CDR3 sequence (DNA): TGTGCCAGCTTCGACAGGGGGCAGTTGAACACTGAAGCTTTCTTT.

The chain combines TRBV9 with TRBJ1-5, with D possibly matching TRBD1 (6 bases). V was trimmed by 5 bases and J by 4 bases, leaving 13 bases between them. The CDR3 consists of 14 residues. CDR1 is SGDLS, CDR2 YYNGEE, per germline. CDR3 nucleotide sequence: TGTGCCAGCAGTTCCCGGACAGCGAATCAGCCCCAGCATTTT. This encodes CASSSRTANQPQHF.

This chain links TRBV2 with TRBJ2-2, with 10 bases identical to TRBD1. The length of the CDR3 is 16 residues. Germline V CDR1 and CDR2: SNHLY, FYNNEI. V trimming: 8 bases; J trimming: 2 bases; junction bases outside the gene matches: 8. CDR3 nucleotide sequence: TGTGCCAGCGGTGCGGACAGGGGGGTTAACACCGGGGAGCTGTTTTTT. Protein sequence: CASGADRGVNTGELFF.

CDR3 region: CASSVQGALGNEQFF. The CDR3 DNA is TGTGCCAGCAGCGTTCAGGGGGCTCTCGGCAATGAGCAGTTCTTC. The chain carries TRBV9 and TRBJ2-1, with TRBD1 identical over 8 bases. The CDR3 spans 15 residues. V shed 2 bases and J 6 bases; nucleotides not matched to a gene: 7. Per the germline V gene, CDR1 is SGDLS and CDR2 is YYNGEE.

The gene calls are TRBV27 and TRBJ1-2; no reliable D call. The germline V and J ends were trimmed by 7 bases and 3 bases, with 9 bases remaining between them. From germline, CDR1 is MNHEY and CDR2 SMNVEV (reference sequence). CDR3 length equals 12 residues. The CDR3 region has the DNA TGTGCCAGCAAGGGAGCTTACTATGGCTACACCTTC. Amino acids: CASKGAYYGYTF.

In DNA, the CDR3 is TGTCATTACCGAGGGAGCTATGGCTACACCTTC. Protein product: CHYRGSYGYTF. The V gene is TRBV27, the J gene TRBJ1-2; D not certain. CDR3 length: 11 amino acids. The V gene's germline CDR1 is MNHEY and CDR2 SMNVEV (reference sequence).

V gene TRBV6-5 combines with J gene TRBJ2-7; D remains unclear. The ends were cut back, 6 bases at V and 7 bases at J, with 13 bases in the middle. From germline, CDR1 is MNHEY and CDR2 SVGAGI. The CDR3 runs to 12 residues. The DNA of the CDR3 is TGTGCCAGCAGAGCAATTAGAGGTGAGCAGTACTTC. Protein product: CASRAIRGEQYF.

The rearrangement joins TRBV18 to TRBJ2-7; the match to TRBD1 covers 8 bases. Unmatched junction bases numbered 8, after V lost 6 bases and J lost 4 bases. The CDR3 covers 14 residues. Germline V gene lookup returns CDR1 KGHSH and CDR2 LQKENI. CDR3 amino acids: CASSPDRVAYEQYF. CDR3 bases: TGTGCCAGCTCGCCGGACAGGGTGGCGTACGAGCAGTACTTC. The entire variable domain, with the rest obtained from reference TRBV18 and TRBJ2-7, is as follows: NAGVMQNPRHLVRRRGQEARLRCSPMKGHSHVYWYRQLPEEGLKFMVYLQKENIIDESGMPKERFSAEFPKEGPSILRIQQVVRGDSAAYFCASSPDRVAYEQYFGPGTRLTVT.

The V gene is TRBV9, the J gene TRBJ1-4, with D tentatively TRBD1 (6 bases). Germline assignment: CDR1 SGDLS and CDR2 YYNGEE. The V end was cut by 4 bases, the J end by 8 bases, with 21 bases between. The CDR3 is made up of 16 amino acids. CDR3 region: CASSPRRSKQGEKLFF. CDR3 bases: TGTGCCAGCAGCCCCCGACGATCGAAACAGGGAGAAAAACTGTTTTTT.

This chain links TRBV7-9 with TRBJ1-1; a possible D gene is TRBD1 (6 bases). Germline V gives CDR1 SEHNR, CDR2 FQNEAQ (reference sequence). V was shortened by 5 bases and J by 5 bases, with 18 bases between the two germline ends. This CDR3 comprises 15 residues. The CDR3 spells CASSVIQGARTEAFF. CDR3 nucleotides: TGTGCCAGCAGCGTTATACAGGGTGCAAGGACTGAAGCTTTCTTT.

The V and J genes are TRBV6-1 and TRBJ2-7; tentative D call: TRBD1 (6 bases). The V gene lost 2 bases and the J gene lost 4 bases, with 12 bases spanning the gap. CDR1 MNHNS and CDR2 SASEGT come from the germline V gene. CDR3 length: 14 amino acids. CDR3 coding DNA: TGTGCCAGCAGTGAATGGGGGCTAGTGTACGAGCAGTACTTC. Its translation: CASSEWGLVYEQYF.

The V gene is TRBV29-1, the J gene TRBJ2-7; D is unresolved. The V gene's germline CDR1 is SQVTM and CDR2 ANQGSEA. The ends were cut back, 5 bases at V and 3 bases at J, with 17 bases in the middle. The CDR3 is 14 residues long. CDR3: CSVLPTGTVYEQYF. The CDR3 region has the DNA TGCAGCGTTCTTCCCACCGGAACAGTCTACGAGCAGTACTTC.

The V gene is TRBV28, the J gene TRBJ2-5; no firm D call. CDR1 and CDR2 (germline): MDHEN, SYDVKM. The CDR3 sequence is 15 residues long. Trimming cost V 6 bases and J 3 bases, with 17 bases left between them. The CDR3 DNA reads TGTGCCAGCAGGCCTCAGACATATATGGAAGAGACCCAGTACTTC. Protein product: CASRPQTYMEETQYF.

The V call is TRBV27, the J call TRBJ1-2; 7 nucleotides match TRBD1. The CDR3 runs to 12 residues. Unmatched junction bases numbered 2, after V lost 4 bases and J lost 6 bases. The germline V gene encodes CDR1 MNHEY and CDR2 SMNVEV (reference sequence). The CDR3 bases are TGTGCCAGCAGTTCCCAGGGGGATGGCTACACCTTC. It yields the protein CASSSQGDGYTF.

V and J are TRBV11-2 and TRBJ1-1; maybe TRBD1 (6 bases). Germline CDR1 is SGHAT and CDR2 is FQNNGV. Trimming pared 4 bases from V and 7 bases from J, leaving 10 bases between. The CDR3 is 12 residues long. CDR3 region: CASSSGGYEAFF. CDR3 nucleotide sequence: TGTGCCAGCAGCTCTGGGGGCTATGAAGCTTTCTTT.